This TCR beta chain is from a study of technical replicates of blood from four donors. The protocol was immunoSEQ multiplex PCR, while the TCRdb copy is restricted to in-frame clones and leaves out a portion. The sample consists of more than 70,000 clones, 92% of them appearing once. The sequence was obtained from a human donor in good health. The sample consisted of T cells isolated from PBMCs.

This CDR3 is CASTTGGRNTEAFF. Here the CDR3 DNA reads TGTGCCAGTACTACAGGGGGCAGGAACACTGAAGCTTTCTTT. The chain employs TRBV5-4 and TRBJ1-1, with 9 bases lining up with TRBD1. The CDR3 extends over 14 amino acids. Germline V gives CDR1 SGHNT, CDR2 YYREEE (reference sequence). V shed 8 bases, J shed 1 base, and the junction held 6 bases outside the gene matches.